The source of this T cell receptor (beta chain) is a study of regulatory T cells in long-lasting Graves disease. V gave up 6 bases and J gave up 5 bases; unmatched junction bases: 12. CDR3 length: 16 residues. Details on this clonotype: Only one base separates this from a far larger clonotype, so it likely reflects a read error.

Through Arm-PCR of CDR3 regions and iRepertoire HTBI primers, TCR beta libraries were built. MiXCR, run by TCRdb on the multiplex PCR reads, gives a single entry per CDR3 protein. The sample has roughly 500,000 distinct CDR3 sequences, about 15% seen once; the top ten hold under 20%. The time point here: newly diagnosed GD, antithyroid drugs for less than 3 months. From RNA extracted from PBMCs, the TCR library was made. Another study also made use of these data, one on T cells in Graves' hyperthyroidism and ophthalmopathy.

This receptor was taken from a woman aged 45-59 years with Graves disease. Sample: peripheral blood mononuclear cells (PBMCs), taken at new diagnosis, from a patient treated with antithyroid drugs. This chain uses TRBV12-3 or TRBV12-4 with TRBJ2-5; TRBD1 matches 10 bases. The CDR3 region has the DNA TGTGCCAGCAGCCAAGTGGGGACAGGGGCCGACGAGACCCAGTACTTC. Amino acid sequence: CASSQVGTGADETQYF.